A selection of T cell receptor beta chains follows, all from one sample in a study of neoadjuvant nivolumab and ipilimumab in lung cancer. Only in-frame clones appear in the TCRdb table, and some are missing; sequencing was by immunoSEQ multiplex PCR. The table lists 28,000 or so clones, 65% to 85% of them singletons, with 5% to 6% in the top ten. The source was tumor tissue, collected after neoadjuvant nivolumab, alone or with ipilimumab, at or shortly before surgery. Source of these receptors: an adult with non-small cell lung cancer. CDR3s include the opening cysteine and the closing phenylalanine or tryptophan. D genes are given only for firm matches. The size of a clone is reported for some rows only, either as once, few or many, or as a class for expanded clones.

J gene: TRBJ2-7
clone size: .
D gene: TRBD1
V gene: TRBV7-2
CDR3 DNA: TGTGCCAGCAGCTTAGCCGGGACAGGGGGCTACGAGCAGTACTTC
CDR3 protein: CASSLAGTGGYEQYF

J gene: TRBJ2-3
clone size: .
D gene: .
V gene: TRBV7-2
CDR3 DNA: TGTGCCAGCAGCTTAGACGGGAGCACAGATACGCAGTATTTT
CDR3 protein: CASSLDGSTDTQYF

J gene: TRBJ1-6
clone size: medium-sized
D gene: TRBD1
V gene: TRBV30
CDR3 DNA: TGTGCCTGGACTCGACGGGACAGCTTAAGTAATTCACCCCTCCACTTT
CDR3 protein: CAWTRRDSLSNSPLHF

J gene: TRBJ2-2
clone size: few
D gene: .
V gene: TRBV9
CDR3 DNA: TGTGCCAGCAGCGTAGTTGCCACCGGGGAGCTGTTTTTT
CDR3 protein: CASSVVATGELFF

J gene: TRBJ1-1
clone size: .
D gene: .
V gene: TRBV2
CDR3 DNA: TGTGCCAGCAGGAGGGACACTGAAGCTTTCTTT
CDR3 protein: CASRRDTEAFF

J gene: TRBJ2-2
clone size: few
D gene: .
V gene: TRBV29-1
CDR3 DNA: TGCAGCGCGACATACATGGAGACCGGGGAGCTGTTTTTT
CDR3 protein: CSATYMETGELFF

J gene: TRBJ1-5
clone size: .
D gene: .
V gene: TRBV4-3
CDR3 DNA: TGCGCCAGCAGCCAAGATCAGCACCAGCCCCAGCATTTT
CDR3 protein: CASSQDQHQPQHF

J gene: TRBJ1-3
clone size: .
D gene: .
V gene: TRBV11-3
CDR3 DNA: TGTGCCAGCAGCTCCCGAGGCCTCTCTGGAAACACCATATATTTT
CDR3 protein: CASSSRGLSGNTIYF

J gene: TRBJ2-2
clone size: medium-sized
D gene: .
V gene: TRBV18
CDR3 DNA: TGTGCCAGCTCAGCCCAGGGGAACACCGGGGAGCTGTTTTTT
CDR3 protein: CASSAQGNTGELFF

J gene: TRBJ1-5
clone size: .
D gene: .
V gene: TRBV19
CDR3 DNA: TGTGCCAGTAGCCTACTGTTCCTGGATAGCAATCAGCCCCAGCATTTT
CDR3 protein: CASSLLFLDSNQPQHF

J gene: TRBJ1-4
clone size: .
D gene: .
V gene: TRBV5-1
CDR3 DNA: TGCGCCAGCAGCTCCGGCCCTATACGCGGCGGGGGCCATCTCTCAACTAATGAAAAACTGTTTTTT
CDR3 protein: CASSSGPIRGGGHLSTNEKLFF

J gene: TRBJ2-7
clone size: .
D gene: TRBD1
V gene: TRBV7-2
CDR3 DNA: TGTGCCAGCAGCGGCCGGGACAGAGACTCCTACGAGCAGTACTTC
CDR3 protein: CASSGRDRDSYEQYF

J gene: TRBJ2-5
clone size: .
D gene: .
V gene: TRBV5-1
CDR3 DNA: TGCGCCAGCAGCCCTCCGTCGGAAGAGACCCAGTACTTC
CDR3 protein: CASSPPSEETQYF

J gene: TRBJ2-2
clone size: .
D gene: .
V gene: TRBV5-4
CDR3 DNA: TGTGCCAGCAGCTGGGGATCGGGGAACACCGGGGAGCTGTTTTTT
CDR3 protein: CASSWGSGNTGELFF

J gene: TRBJ1-1
clone size: .
D gene: .
V gene: TRBV28
CDR3 DNA: TGTGCCAGCAGTCCCACGAACACTGAAGCTTTCTTT
CDR3 protein: CASSPTNTEAFF

J gene: TRBJ1-6
clone size: .
D gene: TRBD1
V gene: TRBV6-5
CDR3 DNA: TGTGCCAGCAGCCCGGGACAGGGAAATTCACCCCTCCACTTT
CDR3 protein: CASSPGQGNSPLHF

J gene: TRBJ1-1
clone size: .
D gene: TRBD1
V gene: TRBV5-1
CDR3 DNA: TGCGCCAGCAGCCGCGGAGGACAGGGCCCCGCGGTAGCTTTCTTT
CDR3 protein: CASSRGGQGPAVAFF